These T cell receptor beta chains were read from a single sample in a study of cytomegalovirus exposure and HLA in healthy donors. The method was immunoSEQ multiplex PCR; TCRdb's version includes in-frame clones alone and lacks a portion of them. This sample has roughly 57,000 clones, with around four fifths found just once. The sample comprised PBMCs. These receptor sequences come from a man in his forties or fifties in good health and CMV-seronegative. CDR3s include the opening cysteine and the closing phenylalanine or tryptophan. D genes are given only for firm matches. Part of the rows lack a size; the others show once, few, many or a class for expanded clones.

TRBV27	TRBD1	TRBJ1-1	-	TGTGCCAGCAGACACACAGGGGGCAATGAAGCTTTCTTT	CASRHTGGNEAFF
TRBV7-3	TRBD1	TRBJ2-5	few	TGTGCCAGCAGCTTAACGTGGGGACAGGGAGAGACCCAGTACTTC	CASSLTWGQGETQYF
TRBV2	-	TRBJ1-3	-	TGTGCCAGCAGTGGGGGGGATCCTGGAAACACCATATATTTT	CASSGGDPGNTIYF
TRBV4-3	TRBD2	TRBJ2-3	-	TGCGCCAGCAGCCAAGCGCCCCTAGCGGGGGGCACAGATACGCAGTATTTT	CASSQAPLAGGTDTQYF
TRBV6-5	TRBD2	TRBJ2-3	-	TGTGCCAGCTGGACTAGGCGGGGCACAGATACGCAGTATTTT	CASWTRRGTDTQYF
TRBV2	TRBD2	TRBJ2-5	-	TGTGCCAGCAGTGATCTACTAGCGGGGGACCTCCAAGAGACCCAGTACTTC	CASSDLLAGDLQETQYF
TRBV5-5	-	TRBJ2-1	-	TGTGCCAGCAGCTTTCCGGGGGACAATGAGCAGTTCTTC	CASSFPGDNEQFF
TRBV19	TRBD1	TRBJ1-4	-	TGTGCCAGTAGTAGACAAACCGGGACAGCGAATGAAAAACTGTTTTTT	CASSRQTGTANEKLFF
TRBV2	TRBD1	TRBJ1-4	-	TGTGCCAGCAGTCGGACAGGGGCTAATGAAAAACTGTTTTTT	CASSRTGANEKLFF
TRBV18	-	TRBJ1-3	-	TGTGCCAGCTCACCTGGCCTTGACTCTGGAAACACCATATATTTT	CASSPGLDSGNTIYF
TRBV29-1	TRBD2	TRBJ2-1	-	TGCAGCGGTGAATCAAGCGGGGTTGAGCAGTTCTTC	CSGESSGVEQFF
TRBV2	-	TRBJ1-1	-	TGTGCCAGCAGTGAGCTTCGGGAGGGGGCTGAAGCTTTCTTT	CASSELREGAEAFF
TRBV6-5	-	TRBJ1-3	-	TGTGCCAGCAGCCGACAGCACTCTGGAAACACCATATATTTT	CASSRQHSGNTIYF
TRBV5-8	-	TRBJ1-1	-	TGTGCCAGCAGCTTGGGACAGGAGAACACTGAAGCTTTCTTT	CASSLGQENTEAFF
TRBV7-6	TRBD1	TRBJ2-3	few	TGTGCCAGCACCATCGACAGGGGAGGAGGCACAGATACGCAGTATTTT	CASTIDRGGGTDTQYF
TRBV15	-	TRBJ1-1	once	TGTGCCACCAGCAGAGCCCGGGGTGAAGCTTTCTTT	CATSRARGEAFF
TRBV7-2	-	TRBJ2-5	-	TGTGCCAGCAGCCAACGAAGGACTGCGAAAGAGACCCAGTACTTC	CASSQRRTAKETQYF
TRBV9	-	TRBJ2-3	-	TGTGCCAGCAGCCCCCGGTATCTAGGCACAGATACGCAGTATTTT	CASSPRYLGTDTQYF
TRBV10-3	-	TRBJ2-5	-	TGTGCCATCAGTGAGAGCCTAGGGGGGGCCCAAGAGACCCAGTACTTC	CAISESLGGAQETQYF
TRBV5-6	-	TRBJ2-3	-	TGTGCCAGCAGCGGTACAGGACTAAGCACAGATACGCAGTATTTT	CASSGTGLSTDTQYF
TRBV11-2	-	TRBJ2-4	-	TGTGCCAGCAGCCATCGGGGGGCCCAGTACTTC	CASSHRGAQYF
TRBV5-4	-	TRBJ2-5	-	TGTGCCAGCAGCTCAGTGGGCTGGGAGACCCAGTACTTC	CASSSVGWETQYF
TRBV7-3	TRBD1	TRBJ2-7	few	TGTGCCAGCAGCTGGGGGACAGGGCTCGACGAGCAGTACTTC	CASSWGTGLDEQYF
TRBV19	-	TRBJ1-5	-	TGTGCCAGTAGTATAGTTAGGGGCGCGAATCAGCCCCAGCATTTT	CASSIVRGANQPQHF
TRBV5-8	TRBD2	TRBJ2-7	few	TGTGCCAGCAGCCCCTGGGGAGCGGGGGAATACGAGCAGTACTTC	CASSPWGAGEYEQYF
TRBV5-1	TRBD1	TRBJ1-1	-	TGCGCCAGCAGCTTGGATCCGACAGGGGCCCTTAACACTGAAGCTTTCTTT	CASSLDPTGALNTEAFF
TRBV7-2	-	TRBJ2-7	once	TGTGCCAGCAGCTTAGTCAGGGGAGAGGAGCAGTACTTC	CASSLVRGEEQYF
TRBV4-3	-	TRBJ2-1	-	TGCGCCAGCAGTGAACTGGGCCGGGAGCAGTTCTTC	CASSELGREQFF
TRBV5-4	-	TRBJ1-4	-	TGTGCCAGCAGCTTGGCCACCACTAAAAAACTGTTTTTT	CASSLATTKKLFF
TRBV5-1	TRBD2	TRBJ2-1	-	TGCGCCAGCAGCGACCCCGGGACTAGTCTTAATGAGCAGTTCTTC	CASSDPGTSLNEQFF
TRBV19	TRBD1	TRBJ2-7	-	TGTGCCAGTAGTAGCCTACAGGGGCTATTCCGCGAGCAGTACTTC	CASSSLQGLFREQYF
TRBV28	TRBD1	TRBJ1-1	-	TGTGCCAGCAGTTTGGGGGACAGGATGGGGATGAACACTGAAGCTTTCTTT	CASSLGDRMGMNTEAFF
TRBV4-1	TRBD1	TRBJ2-7	-	TGCGCCAGCAGCCAAGAATATGGGACAGGGAGCTCCTACGAGCAGTACTTC	CASSQEYGTGSSYEQYF
TRBV20-1	-	TRBJ1-2	-	TGCAGTGCCAAAAACTCCTATGGCTACACCTTC	CSAKNSYGYTF
TRBV5-4	TRBD2	TRBJ2-7	-	TGTGCCAGCAGCTTGGGGCTAGCGGGGGGGAACGAGCAGTACTTC	CASSLGLAGGNEQYF
TRBV13	TRBD1	TRBJ1-2	-	TGTGCCAGCAGCTCCAACTTGGGACAGAACTCTGGCTACACCTTC	CASSSNLGQNSGYTF
TRBV7-2	TRBD1	TRBJ2-1	-	TGTGCCAGCAGCTTAGCGCTCAGGGGGCCCTACAATGAGCAGTTCTTC	CASSLALRGPYNEQFF
TRBV5-4	TRBD2	TRBJ2-3	-	TGTGCCAGCAGCTCTCCCCGGGGGGCAGATACGCAGTATTTT	CASSSPRGADTQYF
TRBV4-2	-	TRBJ2-1	once	TGTGCCAGCAGCCAAGGCATGACAGACGAGCAGTTCTTC	CASSQGMTDEQFF
TRBV6-6	-	TRBJ1-2	-	TGTGCCAGCAGTTACGGGGGGGAGAGCTATGGCTACACCTTC	CASSYGGESYGYTF